This TCR beta chain was sequenced during a study of T cells in Graves' hyperthyroidism and ophthalmopathy. Whole-study findings and limits: By a 13 V-J model, ophthalmopathy was set apart from stable hyperthyroidism.

The CDR3 covers 13 residues. With 3 bases removed from V and 5 bases from J, the gap between germline ends came to 7 bases. This clonotype was recorded only once. What it binds is not known. RNA transcripts were the template for amplifying TCR beta CDR3 regions. When the TCR CDR3 underwent first-round RT-PCR, the HTBI primer set was used. From the multiplex PCR reads, TCRdb called clonotypes with MiXCR, one entry per CDR3 protein. The table includes under 350,000 distinct CDR3 sequences, 18% detected once. This chain uses TRBV12-3 or TRBV12-4 with TRBJ1-4; D is ambiguous. The specimen sequenced was blood. This sequence was found in a woman aged 45-60 years with Graves' hyperthyroidism. CDR3 sequence: CASSFSENEKLFF. The CDR3 region has the DNA TGTGCCAGCAGTTTTTCGGAGAATGAAAAACTGTTTTTT.